Given below is one T cell receptor (beta chain) in context. This sample is part of a study of blood T cell repertoires in COVID-19. CDR3 length: 14 amino acids. The V segment lost 8 bases and the J segment 0 bases; nucleotides outside the gene matches: 4. Germline V CDR1 and CDR2: MDHEN, SYDVKM. Source study methods: The assay estimated nucleated cells by amplifying reference gene primers. Using immunoSEQ multiplex PCR, the repertoire was profiled, and TCRdb retains in-frame clones only, with some absent. V and J calls and clone size are given by that table; D and trimming were obtained from the DNA. The table records a few hundred thousand clones, about 89% of them present only once.

The sequence was collected from a man aged 18 to 29 who had recovered from COVID-19. The rearrangement uses TRBV28 and TRBJ2-7, with TRBD1 matching 10 bases. Input material: peripheral blood. The chain's CDR3 is CASRTGGTSYEQYF. CDR3 coding DNA: TGTGCCAGCCGGACAGGGGGGACCTCCTACGAGCAGTACTTC.